The T cell receptor (beta chain) described here comes from a study of T cells after yellow fever vaccination. The overall study: Fractions of low cell number were prepared using SMART-Seq v4 Ultra Low Input. Overall study results and limits: The secondary response peaked faster, at day 5 versus 15, but was weaker. The appearance of a small share of clonotypes in both CD4 and CD8 compartments was observed.

This CDR3 comprises 15 residues. The junction had 10 bases not matched to a gene; V was cut back by 8 bases and J by 4 bases. Germline V CDR1 and CDR2: MNHEY, SMNVEV (reference sequence). For this clonotype: Its matching antigen is unknown.

The 5'RACE template-switching step produced TCR cDNA and added a universal primer site and UMIs. A single record per CDR3 protein comes from TCRdb applying MiXCR to the 5' RACE reads. Among 500,000 to 650,000 distinct CDR3 sequences listed, over 9% were seen once. The V call is TRBV27, the J call TRBJ2-1, with 8 bases lining up with TRBD2. The sample in question was PBMCs, obtained on the day of the yellow fever booster vaccination. This TCR was recovered from a man aged 25-40 years who received the YFV17D yellow fever vaccine. The CDR3 loop reads CASSPGGIGYNEQFF. The CDR3 DNA is TGTGCCAGCTCGCCGGGAGGGATAGGTTACAATGAGCAGTTCTTC.